This T cell receptor (beta chain) is drawn from a study of T cell responses to AZD1222 COVID-19 vaccine. Overall study: Timing groups of about 4 and about 12 weeks for second doses were pooled.

Points on this clone: The antigen remains undetermined.

TCRdb's table, derived via immunoSEQ multiplex PCR, lists solely in-frame clones and lacks some. The repertoire holds about 150,000 clones, with about 93% as singletons. Study results and caveats: Clonal diversity may have been underestimated, and the donors were mostly white British, with more females than males.

The sequence derives from an adult in good health. Here the sequenced sample was peripheral blood, taken on day 0 of AZD1222 vaccination.

The CDR3 sequence is CATSRDQVYTQYF. CDR3 DNA: TGTGCCACCAGCAGAGATCAGGTTTATACGCAGTATTTT. The rearrangement links TRBV15 to TRBJ2-3; no reliable D call. The CDR3 runs 13 residues. Germline V gene data show CDR1 as LNHNV and CDR2 as YYDKDF (reference sequence). V lost 0 bases to trimming and J lost 7 bases, with 8 bases between them.